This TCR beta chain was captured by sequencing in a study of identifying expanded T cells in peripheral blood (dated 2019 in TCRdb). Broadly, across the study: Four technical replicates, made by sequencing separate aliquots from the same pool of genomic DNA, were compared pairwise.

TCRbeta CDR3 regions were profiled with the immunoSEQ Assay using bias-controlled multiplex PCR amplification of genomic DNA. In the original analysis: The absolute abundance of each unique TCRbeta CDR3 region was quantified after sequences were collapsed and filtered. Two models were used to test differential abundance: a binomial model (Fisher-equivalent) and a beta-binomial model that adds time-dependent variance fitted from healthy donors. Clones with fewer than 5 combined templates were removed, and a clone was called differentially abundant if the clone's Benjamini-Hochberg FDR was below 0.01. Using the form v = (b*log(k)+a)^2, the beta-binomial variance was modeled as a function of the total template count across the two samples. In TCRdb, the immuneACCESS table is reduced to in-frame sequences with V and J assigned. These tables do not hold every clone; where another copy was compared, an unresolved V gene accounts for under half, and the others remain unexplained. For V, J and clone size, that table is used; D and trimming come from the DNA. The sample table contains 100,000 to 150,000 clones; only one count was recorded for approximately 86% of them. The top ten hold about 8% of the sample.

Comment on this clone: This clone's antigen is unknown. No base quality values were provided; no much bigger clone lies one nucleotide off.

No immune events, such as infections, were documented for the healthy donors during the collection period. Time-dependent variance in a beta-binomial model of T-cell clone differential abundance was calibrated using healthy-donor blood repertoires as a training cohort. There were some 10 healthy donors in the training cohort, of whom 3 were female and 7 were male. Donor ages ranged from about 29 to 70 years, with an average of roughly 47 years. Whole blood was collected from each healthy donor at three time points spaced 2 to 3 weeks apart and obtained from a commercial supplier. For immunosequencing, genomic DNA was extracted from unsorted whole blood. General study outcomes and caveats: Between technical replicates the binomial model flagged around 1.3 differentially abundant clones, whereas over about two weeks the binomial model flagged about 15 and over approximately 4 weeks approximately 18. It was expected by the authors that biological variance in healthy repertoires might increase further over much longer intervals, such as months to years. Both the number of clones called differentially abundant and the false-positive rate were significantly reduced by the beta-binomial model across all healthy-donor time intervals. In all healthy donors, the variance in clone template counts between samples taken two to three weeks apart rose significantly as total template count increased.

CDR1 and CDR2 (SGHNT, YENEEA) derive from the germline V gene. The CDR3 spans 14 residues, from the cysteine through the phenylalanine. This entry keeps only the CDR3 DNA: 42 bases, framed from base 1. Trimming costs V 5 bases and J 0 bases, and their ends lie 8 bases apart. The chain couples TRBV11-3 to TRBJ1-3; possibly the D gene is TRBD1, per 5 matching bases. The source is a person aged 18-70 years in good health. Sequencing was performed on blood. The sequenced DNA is TGTGCCAGCAGCCCCGACAGCTCTGGAAACACCATATATTTT. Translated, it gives CASSPDSSGNTIYF.